What follows are 7 T cell receptor beta chains derived from one specimen sequenced in a study of identical twins. One entry per CDR3 protein, called by TCRdb with MiXCR from the 5' RACE reads. There are around 370,000 distinct CDR3 sequences in the sample; approximately 8.8% occur only once, and 7.5% to 9.5% lies in the top ten. Source material: naive T cells sorted from blood. The receptors derive from a woman aged 50 to 60 in good health.

In its sample, this clonotype was seen a few times. The gene calls are TRBV29-1 and TRBJ2-1; a weak D match, TRBD2 (5 bases). V lost 5 bases and J lost 2, with 13 bases in between. CDR3 length equals 14 residues. Germline assignment: CDR1 SQVTM and CDR2 ANQGSEA. The CDR3 nucleotides are TGCAGCGTTCTCGAGGGAACAACCTACAATGAGCAGTTCTTC. This sequence encodes CSVLEGTTYNEQFF.

The chain links TRBV12-3 or TRBV12-4 to TRBJ2-7, with D possibly TRBD2 on 5 matching bases. V dropped 5 bases and J dropped 4 bases, with 9 bases sitting between them. CDR3 length: 12 amino acids. The CDR3 sequence is CASSRAGYEQYV. In DNA, the CDR3 is TGTGCCAGCAGTCGGGCGGGTTACGAGCAGTACGTC.

This clonotype was seen repeatedly, ten times or more. The chain has TRBV5-5 and TRBJ2-2; weak D call: TRBD1 (5 bases). Germline V gives CDR1 SGHKS, CDR2 YYEKEE (reference sequence). V shed 4 bases and J shed 4 bases, with 17 bases lying between them. The CDR3 covers 16 residues. The CDR3 reads CASSVLGQPGTGELFF. The CDR3 nucleotides are TGTGCCAGCAGCGTGCTGGGGCAGCCGGGCACCGGGGAGCTGTTTTTT.

This clonotype was counted between two and nine times. The V and J genes are TRBV12-3 or TRBV12-4 and TRBJ1-1; no firm D call. CDR3 length equals 15 residues. V lost 5 bases to trimming and J lost 1 base, with 14 bases between them. The CDR3 here is CASSMVKVWNTEAFF. DNA of the CDR3: TGTGCCAGCAGTATGGTTAAGGTGTGGAACACTGAAGCTTTCTTT.

This clonotype was counted many times. The rearrangement uses TRBV15 and TRBJ2-1, with D hard to call. CDR1 is LNHNV, CDR2 YYDKDF, per germline (reference sequence). Trimming took 0 bases from V and 10 from J, leaving 10 bases between them. This CDR3 region has 13 residues. The CDR3 DNA sequence: TGTGCCACCAGCAGAGAGAGAGAGTGGGAGCAGTTCTTC. Protein: CATSREREWEQFF.

CDR3 residues: CASSLGLGTPRNEQFF. DNA of the CDR3: TGTGCCAGCAGTCTGGGGTTGGGGACCCCCCGGAATGAGCAGTTCTTC. This chain links TRBV7-6 with TRBJ2-1; the D gene could be TRBD1 or TRBD2 (5 bases each). The germline V gene encodes CDR1 SGHVS and CDR2 FNYEAQ. V was shortened by 6 bases and J by 7 bases, with 22 bases between the two germline ends. This CDR3 comprises 16 residues.

The chain employs TRBV13 and TRBJ2-3, with D unresolved. This CDR3 spans 16 amino acids. Germline values: CDR1 PRHDT, CDR2 FYEKMQ (reference sequence). V was pared by 4 bases and J by 2 bases, with 16 bases between. CDR3 DNA sequence: TGTGCCAGCAGCTCAGGAGCGTCGGCTTTCACAGATACGCAGTATTTT. Its translation is CASSSGASAFTDTQYF.